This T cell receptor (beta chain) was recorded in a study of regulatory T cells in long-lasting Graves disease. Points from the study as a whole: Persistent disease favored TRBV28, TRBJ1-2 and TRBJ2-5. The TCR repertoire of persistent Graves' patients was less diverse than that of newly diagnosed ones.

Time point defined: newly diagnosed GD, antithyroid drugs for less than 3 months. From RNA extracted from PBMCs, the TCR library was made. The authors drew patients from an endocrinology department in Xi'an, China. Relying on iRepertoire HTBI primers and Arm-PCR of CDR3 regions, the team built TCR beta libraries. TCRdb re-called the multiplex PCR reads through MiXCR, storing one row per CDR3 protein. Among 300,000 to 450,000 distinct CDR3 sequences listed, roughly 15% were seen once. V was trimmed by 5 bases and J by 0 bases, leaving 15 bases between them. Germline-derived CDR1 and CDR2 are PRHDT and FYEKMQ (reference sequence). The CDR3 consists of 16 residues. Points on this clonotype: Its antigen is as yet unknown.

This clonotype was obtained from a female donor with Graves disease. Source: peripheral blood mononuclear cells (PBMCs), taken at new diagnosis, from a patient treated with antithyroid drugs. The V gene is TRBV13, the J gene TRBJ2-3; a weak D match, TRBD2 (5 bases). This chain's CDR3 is CASSVTPGVSTDTQYF. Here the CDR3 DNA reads TGTGCCAGCAGCGTGACCCCCGGGGTTAGCACAGATACGCAGTATTTT.